The T cell receptor (beta chain) described here comes from a study of blood T cells in healthy people across ages. J was trimmed by 5 bases and V by 5 bases; bases with no gene match: 11. Germline loops: CDR1 SGHTA, CDR2 FQGNSA. This CDR3 has 18 residues. This clonotype appeared a few times. The authors ran a second PCR of about 6 to 11 cycles using a sample-barcoded 5' primer and a J-beta primer mix. TCRdb re-analysed the 5' RACE reads in MiXCR, keeping a single row per CDR3 protein. The sample has about 640,000 distinct CDR3 sequences, roughly 43% seen once; the top ten hold 25% to 35%. V and J are TRBV7-2 and TRBJ2-5; 16 positions match TRBD2. Sample: blood. This receptor was identified in a man older than 75 in good health. This CDR3 is CASSQGLAGGPPWETQYF. In DNA form, the CDR3 reads TGTGCCAGCAGCCAGGGACTAGCGGGGGGGCCGCCTTGGGAGACCCAGTACTTC.